This T cell receptor beta chain was captured by sequencing in a study of blood T cells in healthy people across ages. With respect to this clonotype: The antigen remains undetermined.

Study-wide results and caveats: Higher naive T cell percentage went strongly together with higher TCR beta diversity. Across the age range, TCR beta diversity per million T cells fell in a roughly linear way.

The CDR3 has 13 residues. Per germline, CDR1 SGDLS and CDR2 YYNGEE. V was cut by 3 bases and J by 8 bases, with 13 bases left in between. With a J-beta primer mix and a sample-barcoded 5' primer, a second PCR ran roughly 6 to 11 cycles. TCRdb called the 5' RACE reads again in MiXCR, with one record for every CDR3 protein. The sample comprises 790,000 or so distinct CDR3 sequences, roughly three fifths of which are singletons, and 20% to 30% rests with the top ten. This chain joins TRBV9 and TRBJ2-3; tentatively, D is TRBD1 or TRBD2 (5 bases each). Sequenced sample: blood. This TCR was sampled from a man between 35 and 55 years old in good health. The CDR3 loop is CASSGQWGSTQYF. As DNA, the CDR3 is TGTGCCAGCAGCGGACAGTGGGGGAGTACGCAGTATTTT.